This T cell receptor (beta chain) was retrieved from a study of blood T cell repertoires in COVID-19. Authors' data handling: Counts of nucleated cells, estimated from reference gene primer amplification, were obtained. Profiling relied on immunoSEQ multiplex PCR, and the TCRdb table lists in-frame clones only, not all of them. From that table come the V and J calls and clone size; the DNA was used to work out D and trimming. The sample consists of fewer than 75,000 clones, 88% of them appearing once. This CDR3 contains 15 residues. Germline V CDR1 and CDR2: SGHRS, YFSETQ. Trimming took 0 bases from V and 6 from J; bases not matched to a gene: 3.

The clonotype was recovered from a man in his sixties or seventies with acute or convalescent COVID-19. The chain links TRBV5-1 to TRBJ1-6; 7 positions agree with TRBD1. Sequencing was performed on peripheral blood. The CDR3 sequence is CASSLEQGSNSPLHF. Here the CDR3 DNA reads TGCGCCAGCAGCTTGGAACAGGGGAGTAATTCACCCCTCCACTTT.